This T cell receptor (beta chain) was sequenced for a study of response to subunit inactivated influenza vaccine. MiXCR, run by TCRdb on the RT-PCR reads, gives a single entry per CDR3 protein. This table holds 610,000 or so distinct CDR3 sequences, 12% to 15% found once. V shed 4 bases and J 2 bases; nucleotides not matched to a gene: 8. The CDR3 runs 15 residues. Looked up from germline, CDR1 is LGHDT and CDR2 is YNNKEL (reference sequence). V usage is TRBV3-1 and J usage is TRBJ2-7, with TRBD1 matching 7 bases. The specimen comprised PBMCs from blood, sampled 12 days after vaccination. This clonotype originated in a middle-aged man who received an inactivated influenza vaccine. This CDR3 is CASSPRPTGTYEQYF. CDR3 sequence (DNA): TGTGCCAGCAGCCCGAGGCCGACAGGGACCTACGAGCAGTACTTC.